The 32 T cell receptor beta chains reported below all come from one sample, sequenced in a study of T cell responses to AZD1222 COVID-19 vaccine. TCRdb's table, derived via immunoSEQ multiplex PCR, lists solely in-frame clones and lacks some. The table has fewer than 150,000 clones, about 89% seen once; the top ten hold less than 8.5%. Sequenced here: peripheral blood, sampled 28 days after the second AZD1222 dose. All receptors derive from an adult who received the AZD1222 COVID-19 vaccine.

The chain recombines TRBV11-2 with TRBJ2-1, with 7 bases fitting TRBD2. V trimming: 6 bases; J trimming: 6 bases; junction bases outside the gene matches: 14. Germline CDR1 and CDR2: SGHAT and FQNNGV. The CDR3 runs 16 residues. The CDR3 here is CASRKSRAGDSNEQFF. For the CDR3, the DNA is TGTGCCAGCAGAAAAAGCAGGGCGGGAGACTCCAATGAGCAGTTCTTC.

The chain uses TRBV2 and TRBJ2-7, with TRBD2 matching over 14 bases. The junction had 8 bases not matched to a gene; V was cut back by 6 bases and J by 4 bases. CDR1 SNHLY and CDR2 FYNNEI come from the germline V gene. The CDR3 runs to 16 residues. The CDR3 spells CASRAPGTSGGYEQYF. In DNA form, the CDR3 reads TGTGCCAGCAGGGCTCCCGGGACTAGCGGGGGATACGAGCAGTACTTC. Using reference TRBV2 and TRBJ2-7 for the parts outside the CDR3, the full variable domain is EPEVTQTPSHQVTQMGQEVILRCVPISNHLYFYWYRQILGQKVEFLVSFYNNEISEKSEIFDDQFSVERPDGSNFTLKIRSTKLEDSAMYFCASRAPGTSGGYEQYFGPGTRLTVT.

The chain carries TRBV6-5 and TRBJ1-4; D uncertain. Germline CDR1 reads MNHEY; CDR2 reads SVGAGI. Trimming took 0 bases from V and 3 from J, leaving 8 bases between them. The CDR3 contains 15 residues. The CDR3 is CASSYSSGANEKLFF. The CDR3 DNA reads TGTGCCAGCAGTTACTCGAGTGGGGCTAATGAAAAACTGTTTTTT.

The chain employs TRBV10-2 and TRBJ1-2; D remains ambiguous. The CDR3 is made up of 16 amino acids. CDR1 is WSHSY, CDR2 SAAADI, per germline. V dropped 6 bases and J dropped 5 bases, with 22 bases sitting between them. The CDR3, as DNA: TGCGCCAGCAGCCCCGGTTCGTTAGGCTTCAGTTATGGCTACACCTTC. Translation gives CASSPGSLGFSYGYTF.

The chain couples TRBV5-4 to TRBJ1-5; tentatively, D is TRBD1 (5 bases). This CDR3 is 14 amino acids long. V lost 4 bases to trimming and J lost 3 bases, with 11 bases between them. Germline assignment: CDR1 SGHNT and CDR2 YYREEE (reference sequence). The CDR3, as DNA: TGTGCCAGCAGCCCGGGAGGGGACAATCAGCCCCAGCATTTT. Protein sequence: CASSPGGDNQPQHF.

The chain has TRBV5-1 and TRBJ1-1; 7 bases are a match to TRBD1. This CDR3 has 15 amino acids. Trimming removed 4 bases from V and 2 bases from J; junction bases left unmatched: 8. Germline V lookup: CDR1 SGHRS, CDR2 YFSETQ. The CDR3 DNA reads TGCGCCAGCAGCCCTGGGACAGAGCTTAACACTGAAGCTTTCTTT. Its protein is CASSPGTELNTEAFF.

The CDR3: CASRYLAGPYEQYF. CDR3 bases: TGTGCCAGCAGATACCTAGCGGGCCCCTACGAGCAGTACTTC. The V gene is TRBV6-6, the J gene TRBJ2-7; TRBD2 agrees at 8 bases. Germline V CDR1 and CDR2: MNHNY, SVGAGI (reference sequence). CDR3 length equals 14 residues. Unmatched junction bases numbered 6, after V lost 6 bases and J lost 2 bases.

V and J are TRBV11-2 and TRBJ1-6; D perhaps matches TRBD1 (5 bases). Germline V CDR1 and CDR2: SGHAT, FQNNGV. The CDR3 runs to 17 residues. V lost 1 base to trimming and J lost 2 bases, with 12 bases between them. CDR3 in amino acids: CASSLGDRGTYNSPLHF. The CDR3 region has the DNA TGTGCCAGCAGCTTAGGGGATCGGGGGACCTATAATTCACCCCTCCACTTT.

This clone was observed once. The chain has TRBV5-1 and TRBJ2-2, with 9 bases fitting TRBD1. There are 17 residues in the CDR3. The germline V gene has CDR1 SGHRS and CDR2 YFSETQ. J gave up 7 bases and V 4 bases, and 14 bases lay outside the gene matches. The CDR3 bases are TGCGCCAGCAGCCCGGGACAGGGTATACGTTGGGGCGGGGAGCTGTTTTTT. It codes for CASSPGQGIRWGGELFF.

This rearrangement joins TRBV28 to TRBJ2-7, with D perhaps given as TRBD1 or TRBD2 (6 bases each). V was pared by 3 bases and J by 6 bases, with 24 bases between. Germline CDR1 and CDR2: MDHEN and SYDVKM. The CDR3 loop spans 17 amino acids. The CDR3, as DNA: TGTGCCAGCAGTTTCGCCCCTGGGGGGCCCTTTACGGGCGAGCAGTACTTC. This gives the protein CASSFAPGGPFTGEQYF.

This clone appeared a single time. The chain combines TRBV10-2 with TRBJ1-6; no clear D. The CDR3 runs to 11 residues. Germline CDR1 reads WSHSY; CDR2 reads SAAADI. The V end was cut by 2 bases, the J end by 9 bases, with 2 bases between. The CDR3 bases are TGCGCCAGCAGTGAGGGTTCACCCCTCCACTTT. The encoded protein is CASSEGSPLHF.

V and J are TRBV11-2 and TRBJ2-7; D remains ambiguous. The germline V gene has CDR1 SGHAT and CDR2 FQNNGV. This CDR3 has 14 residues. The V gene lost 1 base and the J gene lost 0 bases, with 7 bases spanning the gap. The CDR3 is CASSLGSSSYEQYF. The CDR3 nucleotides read TGTGCCAGCAGCTTAGGCTCCTCCTCCTACGAGCAGTACTTC. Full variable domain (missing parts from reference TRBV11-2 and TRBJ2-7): EAGVAQSPRYKIIEKRQSVAFWCNPISGHATLYWYQQILGQGPKLLIQFQNNGVVDDSQLPKDRFSAERLKGVDSTLKIQPAKLEDSAVYLCASSLGSSSYEQYFGPGTRLTVT.

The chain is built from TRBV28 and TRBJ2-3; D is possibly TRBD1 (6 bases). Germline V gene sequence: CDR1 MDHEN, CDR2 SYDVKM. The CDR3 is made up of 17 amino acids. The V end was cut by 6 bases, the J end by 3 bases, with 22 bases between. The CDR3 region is CASSLLYRVKSTDTQYF. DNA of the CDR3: TGTGCCAGCAGCCTCCTATACAGGGTAAAGAGTACAGATACGCAGTATTTT.

CDR3 in DNA: TGTGCCAGCAGCTTAGCACGGGTGAGGAACACTGAAGCTTTCTTT. This codes for CASSLARVRNTEAFF. The chain couples TRBV7-8 to TRBJ1-1; D is uncertain. V gave up 0 bases and J gave up 1 base, with 9 bases separating them. CDR1 SGHVS and CDR2 FQNEAQ come from the germline V gene. The CDR3 sequence is 15 residues long.

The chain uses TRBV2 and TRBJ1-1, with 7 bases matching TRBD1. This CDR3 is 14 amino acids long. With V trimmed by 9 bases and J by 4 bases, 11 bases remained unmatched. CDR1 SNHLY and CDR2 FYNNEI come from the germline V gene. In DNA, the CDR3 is TGTGCCAGAAATCTGGGCCAGGGGGGCACTGAAGCTTTCTTT. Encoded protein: CARNLGQGGTEAFF.

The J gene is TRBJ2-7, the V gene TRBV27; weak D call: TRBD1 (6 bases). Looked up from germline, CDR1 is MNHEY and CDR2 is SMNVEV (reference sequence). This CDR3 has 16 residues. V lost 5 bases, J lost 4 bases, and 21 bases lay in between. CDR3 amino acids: CASSPQGRGAAYEQYF. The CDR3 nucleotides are TGTGCCAGCAGTCCGCAGGGGAGAGGGGCAGCATACGAGCAGTACTTC.

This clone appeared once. The CDR3 spells CSGSWRANTEAFF. The CDR3 nucleotides are TGCAGCGGGTCTTGGAGGGCGAACACTGAAGCTTTCTTT. The V gene is TRBV29-1, the J gene TRBJ1-1, with D uncertain. This CDR3 has 13 amino acids. The ends were cut back, 7 bases at V and 1 base at J, with 13 bases in the middle. The germline CDR1 and CDR2 sequences are SQVTM and ANQGSEA.

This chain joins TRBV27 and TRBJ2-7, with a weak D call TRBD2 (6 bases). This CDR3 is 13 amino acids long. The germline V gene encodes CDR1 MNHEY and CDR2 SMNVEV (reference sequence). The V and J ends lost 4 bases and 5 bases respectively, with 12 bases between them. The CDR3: CASSSGVVHEQYF. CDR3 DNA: TGTGCCAGCAGTTCGGGGGTAGTCCACGAGCAGTACTTC.

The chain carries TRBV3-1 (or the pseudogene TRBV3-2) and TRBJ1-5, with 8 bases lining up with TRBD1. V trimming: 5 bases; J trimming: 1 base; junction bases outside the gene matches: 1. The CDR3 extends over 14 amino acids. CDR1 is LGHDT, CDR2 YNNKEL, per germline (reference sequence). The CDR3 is CASSRQGSNQPQHF. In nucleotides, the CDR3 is TGTGCCAGCAGCAGACAGGGGAGCAATCAGCCCCAGCATTTT.

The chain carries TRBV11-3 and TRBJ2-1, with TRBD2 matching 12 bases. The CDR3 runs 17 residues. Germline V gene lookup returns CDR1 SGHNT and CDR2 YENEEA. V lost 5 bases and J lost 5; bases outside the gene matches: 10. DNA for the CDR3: TGTGCCAGCAGCCCCTCTCGGACTAGCGGGGAAAACAATGAGCAGTTCTTC. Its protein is CASSPSRTSGENNEQFF.

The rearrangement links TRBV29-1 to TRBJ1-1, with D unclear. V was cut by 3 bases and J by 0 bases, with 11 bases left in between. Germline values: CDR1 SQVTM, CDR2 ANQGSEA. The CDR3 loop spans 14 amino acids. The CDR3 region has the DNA TGCAGCGTTGATGTAGGACCCATGAACACTGAAGCTTTCTTT. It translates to CSVDVGPMNTEAFF.

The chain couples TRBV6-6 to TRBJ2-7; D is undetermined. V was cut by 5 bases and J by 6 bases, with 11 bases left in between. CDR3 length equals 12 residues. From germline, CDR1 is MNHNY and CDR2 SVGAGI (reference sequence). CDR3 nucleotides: TGTGCCAGCAGTAGAATCTTGGGCGAGCAGTACTTC. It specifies CASSRILGEQYF.

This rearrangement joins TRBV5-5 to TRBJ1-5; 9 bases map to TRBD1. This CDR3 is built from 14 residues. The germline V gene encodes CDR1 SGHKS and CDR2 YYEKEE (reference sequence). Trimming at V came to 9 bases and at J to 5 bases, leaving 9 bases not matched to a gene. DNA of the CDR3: TGTGCCACCTCGAAGAGACAGGGGGATCAGCCCCAGCATTTT. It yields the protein CATSKRQGDQPQHF.

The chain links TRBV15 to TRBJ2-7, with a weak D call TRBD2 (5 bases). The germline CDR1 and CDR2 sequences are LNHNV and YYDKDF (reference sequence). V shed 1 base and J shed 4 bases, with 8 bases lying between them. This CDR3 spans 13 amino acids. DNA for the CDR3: TGTGCCACCAGCAGAGGGACTTCATACGAGCAGTACTTC. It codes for CATSRGTSYEQYF.

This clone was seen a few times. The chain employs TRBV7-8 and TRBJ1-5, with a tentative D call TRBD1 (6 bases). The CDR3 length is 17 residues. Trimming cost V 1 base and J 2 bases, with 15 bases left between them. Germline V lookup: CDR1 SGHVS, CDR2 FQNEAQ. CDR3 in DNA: TGTGCCAGCAGCTTAGTAGCGACAGGAGGTGGCAATCAGCCCCAGCATTTT. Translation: CASSLVATGGGNQPQHF.

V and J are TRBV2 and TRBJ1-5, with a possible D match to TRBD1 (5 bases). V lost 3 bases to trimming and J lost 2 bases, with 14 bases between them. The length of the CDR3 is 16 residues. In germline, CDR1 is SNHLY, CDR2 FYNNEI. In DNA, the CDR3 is TGTGCCAGCAGTGATGGTCCAAAAGGGGGCAATCAGCCCCAGCATTTT. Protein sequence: CASSDGPKGGNQPQHF.

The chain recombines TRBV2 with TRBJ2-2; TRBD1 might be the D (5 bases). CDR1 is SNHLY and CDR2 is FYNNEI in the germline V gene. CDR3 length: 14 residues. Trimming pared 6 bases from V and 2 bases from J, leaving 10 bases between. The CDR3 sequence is CASRQDTNTGELFF. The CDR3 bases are TGTGCCAGCAGGCAGGACACAAACACCGGGGAGCTGTTTTTT.

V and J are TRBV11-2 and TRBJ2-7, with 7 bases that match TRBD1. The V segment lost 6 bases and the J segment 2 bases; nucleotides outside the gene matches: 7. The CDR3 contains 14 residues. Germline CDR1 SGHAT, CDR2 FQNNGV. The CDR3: CASSFTGTAYEQYF. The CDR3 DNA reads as TGTGCCAGCAGTTTCACCGGGACAGCCTACGAGCAGTACTTC.

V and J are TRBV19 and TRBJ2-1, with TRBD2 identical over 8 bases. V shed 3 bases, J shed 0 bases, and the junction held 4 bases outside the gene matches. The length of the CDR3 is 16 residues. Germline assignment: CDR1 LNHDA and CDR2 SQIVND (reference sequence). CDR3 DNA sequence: TGTGCCAGTAGTATCTTAGCGGGGAGCTCCTACAATGAGCAGTTCTTC. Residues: CASSILAGSSYNEQFF.

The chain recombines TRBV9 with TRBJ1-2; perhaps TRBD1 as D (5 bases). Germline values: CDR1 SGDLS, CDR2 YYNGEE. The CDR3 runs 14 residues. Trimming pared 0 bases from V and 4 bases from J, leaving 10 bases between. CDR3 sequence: CASSVAGGAYGYTF. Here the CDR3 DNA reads TGTGCCAGCAGCGTAGCTGGAGGGGCCTATGGCTACACCTTC. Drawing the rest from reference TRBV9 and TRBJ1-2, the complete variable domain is DSGVTQTPKHLITATGQRVTLRCSPRSGDLSVYWYQQSLDQGLQFLIQYYNGEERAKGNILERFSAQQFPDLHSELNLSSLELGDSALYFCASSVAGGAYGYTFGSGTRLTVV.

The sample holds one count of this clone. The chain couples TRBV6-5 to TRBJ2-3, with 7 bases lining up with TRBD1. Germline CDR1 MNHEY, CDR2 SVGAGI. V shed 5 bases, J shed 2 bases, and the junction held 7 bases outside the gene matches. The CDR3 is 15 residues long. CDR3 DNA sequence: TGTGCCAGCAGTAGAGGGGGCGCGAACACAGATACGCAGTATTTT. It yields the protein CASSRGGANTDTQYF.

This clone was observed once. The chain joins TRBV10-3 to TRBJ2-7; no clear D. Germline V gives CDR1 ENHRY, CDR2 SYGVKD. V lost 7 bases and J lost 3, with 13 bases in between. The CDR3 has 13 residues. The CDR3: CAINSPDDYEQYF. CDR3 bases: TGTGCCATCAATAGTCCCGACGACTACGAGCAGTACTTC.